This record covers a single T cell receptor (beta chain). Its antigen is undetermined. CDR1 and CDR2 (germline): SNHLY, FYNNEI. Trimming pared 1 base from V and 6 bases from J, leaving 12 bases between. This CDR3 is built from 15 residues. Noted time point: baseline, week 1 (first vaccination visit). Treatment indicated: pre-vaccination baseline after standard-of-care therapy. Donors' newly diagnosed IDH1-mutant WHO grade 3 or 4 astrocytomas lacked nuclear ATRX. The record originates from a study of a mutant IDH1 vaccine in newly diagnosed glioma. Turning to the study itself: Most patients had radiochemotherapy with temozolomide before enrollment; others had one alone. Whole-study findings and limits: Immune responses induced by the vaccine were seen in less than 95% of patients, spanning multiple MHC alleles. Changes in the top peripheral T cell clonotypes seemingly had no bearing on pseudoprogression.

Sequencing was performed with immunoSEQ multiplex PCR; in TCRdb, only in-frame clones are kept and a portion is missing. The sample includes about 98,000 clones, roughly 90% of them seen just once. Specimen: PBMCs, collected from a glioma patient treated with radiotherapy, temozolomide or both. The chain carries TRBV2 and TRBJ1-4; D call uncertain. The TCR originated in a woman in her forties or fifties with glioma. The CDR3 DNA sequence: TGTGCCAGCAGTGAAGGAGGTAGTGATGATGAAAAACTGTTTTTT. This sequence encodes CASSEGGSDDEKLFF.